The 17 T cell receptor beta chains given below trace back to one sample, sequenced in a study of T cell clonality in common variable immunodeficiency. The table came from immunoSEQ multiplex PCR; TCRdb's copy has only in-frame clones and leaves some out. The sample holds about 35,000 clones, and no clone turns up only once. Sequences were obtained from peripheral blood mononuclear cells. The source of these receptors is a person aged 18 to 75 in good health.

Turning to this clone: The CDR3 extends 3 residues past the end of the read, so its final part is completed from the germline J gene. The genes are TRBV6-1 and TRBJ1-2; TRBD1 might be the D (5 bases). CDR3 length equals 15 residues. Looked up from germline, CDR1 is MNHNS and CDR2 is SASEGT. The CDR3 reads CASSGGTRPYNDYTF. The sequenced CDR3 bases are TGTGCCAGCAGTGGAGGGACTAGGCCATACAATGAC.

In its sample, this clone was seen many times. Sequencing ends 3 residues short of the CDR3 end; the germline J gene provides the rest. The V call is TRBV7-2, the J call TRBJ2-5; 8 nucleotides align to TRBD1. The germline gives CDR1 SGHTA, CDR2 FQGNSA. V lost 5 bases to trimming and J lost 1 base; unmatched junction nucleotides: 6. The CDR3 is made up of 15 amino acids. The covered CDR3 bases are TGTGCCAGCAGCCACCAGACAGGGGCCCAAGAGACC. Translation gives CASSHQTGAQET. The entire CDR3 is CASSHQTGAQETQYF.

As for this clone: The sequence runs out 3 residues before the end of the CDR3; the remainder is reconstructed from the germline J gene. This rearrangement joins TRBV7-9 to TRBJ2-1, with 8 positions matching TRBD1. Losses at the gene ends were 5 bases for V and 8 bases for J; bases not matched to a gene: 11. The CDR3 contains 15 residues. The germline gives CDR1 SEHNR, CDR2 FQNEAQ (reference sequence). Incomplete CDR3 DNA: TGTGCCAGCAGCCTTGACAGGGGCGCTGGCTATGAG. Protein product: CASSLDRGAGYE. The full CDR3 is CASSLDRGAGYEQFF.

With regard to this clone: The read ends 3 residues shy of where the CDR3 ends; the end is completed using the germline J gene. This chain uses TRBV7-9 with TRBJ1-5; possibly TRBD1 for D (5 bases). Germline V gives CDR1 SEHNR, CDR2 FQNEAQ (reference sequence). The CDR3 totals 13 residues. Deletions cut 5 bases from V and 1 base from J, with 6 bases between. The sequenced CDR3 bases are TGTGCCAGCAGCGGGGGGAGCAATCAGCCC. As protein: CASSGGSNQP. The entire CDR3 protein is CASSGGSNQPQHF.

There are many counts of this clone. The read falls 3 residues short of the CDR3 end, and the missing part is taken from the germline J gene. This chain links TRBV7-2 with TRBJ2-1, with 9 nucleotides matching TRBD2. J lost 3 bases, V lost 0 bases, and 3 bases had no gene match. The V gene's germline CDR1 is SGHTA and CDR2 FQGNSA. This CDR3 spans 16 amino acids. This CDR3 reads CASSLASGSLYNEQFF. The sequenced CDR3 bases are TGTGCCAGCAGCTTAGCTAGCGGGAGCCTCTACAATGAG.

This clone has at least ten counts. The read gets to within 3 residues of the CDR3 end, and the germline J gene fills in the rest. The chain recombines TRBV7-9 with TRBJ2-6; no firm D call. CDR3 length: 14 residues. Germline values: CDR1 SEHNR, CDR2 FQNEAQ (reference sequence). The V end lost 5 bases, the J end lost 4 bases, and 9 bases lay between the germline ends. CDR3 residues: CASSPRSGANVLTF. CDR3 DNA (partial): TGTGCCAGCAGCCCACGTAGCGGGGCCAACGTC.

There are many counts of this clone. The read comes to an end 3 residues before the CDR3 does, leaving the germline J gene to fill in the end. This chain connects TRBV5-1 to TRBJ1-1; a possible D gene is TRBD1 (6 bases). The V gene's germline CDR1 is SGHRS and CDR2 YFSETQ. The CDR3 extends over 15 amino acids. V was pared by 0 bases and J by 4 bases, with 13 bases between. CDR3 DNA, as far as it was read: TGCGCCAGCAGCTTGGCCGTTACCAGGGGCACTGAA. This encodes CASSLAVTRGTE. The full CDR3 sequence reads CASSLAVTRGTEAFF.

The sample holds many counts of this clone. The observed sequence ends 3 residues before the CDR3 terminus, with the missing tail filled in from the germline J gene. The chain employs TRBV2 and TRBJ2-2; 9 bases line up with TRBD2. The CDR3 is made up of 15 amino acids. V lost 1 base, J lost 6 bases, and 3 bases stayed unmatched. Germline lookup yields CDR1 SNHLY and CDR2 FYNNEI. CDR3 in amino acids: CASSEGLAGPGELFF. Incomplete CDR3 DNA: TGTGCCAGCAGTGAAGGGCTAGCGGGACCCGGGGAG.

To note about this clone: One end of the junction is discordant with germline, which a read error may explain. The missing CDR3 end, 3 residues past where the read stops, is filled in from the germline J gene. This rearrangement joins TRBV2 to TRBJ1-1; TRBD1 agrees at 9 bases. Per germline, CDR1 SNHLY and CDR2 FYNNEI. The CDR3 length is 14 residues. CDR3 DNA, as far as it was read: TGTGCCAGCATTGAAACAGGGGGCATCACTGAA. Its translation is CASIETGGITE. The full CDR3 protein is CASIETGGITEAFF.

This clone was seen ten or more times. The read comes to an end 3 residues before the CDR3 does, leaving the germline J gene to fill in the end. This chain links TRBV11-3 with TRBJ1-2; D is unclear. The CDR3 has 12 amino acids. Trimming cost V 5 bases and J 7 bases, with 11 bases left between them. Germline CDR1 is SGHNT and CDR2 is YENEEA. The CDR3 bases that were read are TGTGCCAGCAGCGGGCGCAAGGGTGGC. Translating gives CASSGRKGG. The CDR3 in full is CASSGRKGGYTF.

This clone was seen at least ten times. Read coverage stops 3 residues before the CDR3 terminus; the germline J gene supplies the remainder. The genes are TRBV2 and TRBJ2-1, with TRBD1 matching over 9 bases. The germline CDR1 and CDR2 sequences are SNHLY and FYNNEI. CDR3 length: 13 amino acids. With V trimmed by 5 bases and J by 7 bases, 3 bases remained unmatched. This CDR3 is CASSFDRGNEQFF. The sequenced CDR3 bases are TGTGCCAGCAGTTTTGACAGGGGGAATGAG.

This clone has a count of ten or more. The read ends 3 residues before the CDR3 terminus; that terminus is restored from the germline J gene. V usage is TRBV19 and J usage is TRBJ2-7, with 7 nucleotides matching TRBD2. The CDR3 has 15 residues. Losses at the gene ends were 3 bases for V and 0 bases for J; bases not matched to a gene: 5. Germline V gene lookup returns CDR1 LNHDA and CDR2 SQIVND (reference sequence). The CDR3 spells CASSIAGTNSYEQYF. CDR3 DNA (partial): TGTGCCAGTAGTATTGCGGGGACTAACTCCTACGAG. Full variable domain (outside the CDR3, taken from reference TRBV19 and TRBJ2-7): DGGITQSPKYLFRKEGQNVTLSCEQNLNHDAMYWYRQDPGQGLRLIYYSQIVNDFQKGDIAEGYSVSREKKESFPLTVTSAQKNPTAFYLCASSIAGTNSYEQYFGPGTRLTVT.

This clone occurred many times. CDR3 residues: CASSLDRAVSNEKLFF. Partial CDR3 DNA: TGCGCCAGCAGCCTGGACAGGGCAGTCTCTAATGAAAAA. The chain combines TRBV5-1 with TRBJ1-4, with 8 bases identical to TRBD1. The read ends 3 residues shy of where the CDR3 ends; the end is completed using the germline J gene. The CDR3 covers 16 residues. Germline V gene sequence: CDR1 SGHRS, CDR2 YFSETQ. Unmatched junction bases numbered 8, after V lost 4 bases and J lost 3 bases.

Ten or more counts support this clone. From the germline J gene comes the end of the CDR3, since the read stops 3 residues before it. The chain carries TRBV30 and TRBJ2-7; 13 bases match TRBD2. V lost 1 base, J lost 2 bases, and 8 bases stayed unmatched. Germline V gives CDR1 GTSNPN, CDR2 SVGIG (reference sequence). CDR3 length: 17 amino acids. The CDR3 DNA, read in part, is TGTGCCTGGAGTGGACTAGCGGGAGGTTTCTCCGCCTACGAG. Protein: CAWSGLAGGFSAYE. In full, the CDR3 reads CAWSGLAGGFSAYEQYF.

This clone was counted many times. The read ends 3 residues early relative to the CDR3; the germline J gene fills the gap. The chain couples TRBV6-1 to TRBJ1-6; tentative D call: TRBD1 (5 bases). Germline V gene sequence: CDR1 MNHNS, CDR2 SASEGT. V lost 0 bases, J lost 7 bases, and 13 bases lay in between. The length of the CDR3 is 16 residues. The CDR3 reads CASSEAPGGENSPLHF. Incomplete CDR3 DNA: TGTGCCAGCAGTGAAGCGCCCGGGGGAGAGAATTCACCC.

The table lists this clone with many counts. The read terminates 3 residues ahead of where the CDR3 ends, so the germline J gene completes it. The chain joins TRBV5-1 to TRBJ2-3; a possible D gene is TRBD1 (6 bases). The germline gives CDR1 SGHRS, CDR2 YFSETQ. There are 14 residues in the CDR3. CDR3 loop: CASSSGQPLETQYF. CDR3 DNA (partial): TGCGCCAGCAGCTCTGGACAGCCGTTAGAGACG.

Many counts were recorded for this clone. The CDR3 here is CASSLDRFGTGELFF. The part of the CDR3 DNA that was read is TGTGCCAGCAGCTTAGACAGATTCGGCACCGGGGAG. This rearrangement joins TRBV7-9 to TRBJ2-2; no reliable D call. The read ends 3 residues early relative to the CDR3; the germline J gene fills the gap. Germline V CDR1 and CDR2: SEHNR, FQNEAQ (reference sequence). Trimming took 1 base from V and 4 from J, leaving 10 bases between them. The CDR3 length is 15 residues.